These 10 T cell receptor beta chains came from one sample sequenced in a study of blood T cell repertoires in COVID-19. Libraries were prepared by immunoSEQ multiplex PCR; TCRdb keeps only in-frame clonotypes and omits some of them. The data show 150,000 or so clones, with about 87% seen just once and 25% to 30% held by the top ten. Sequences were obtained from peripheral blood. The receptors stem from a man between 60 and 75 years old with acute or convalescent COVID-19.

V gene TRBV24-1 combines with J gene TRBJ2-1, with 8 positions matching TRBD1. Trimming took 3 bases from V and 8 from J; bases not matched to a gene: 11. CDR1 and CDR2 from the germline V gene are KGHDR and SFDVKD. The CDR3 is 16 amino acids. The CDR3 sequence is CATSDAGTGGRDEQFF. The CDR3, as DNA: TGTGCCACCAGTGATGCCGGGACAGGTGGAAGGGATGAGCAGTTCTTC.

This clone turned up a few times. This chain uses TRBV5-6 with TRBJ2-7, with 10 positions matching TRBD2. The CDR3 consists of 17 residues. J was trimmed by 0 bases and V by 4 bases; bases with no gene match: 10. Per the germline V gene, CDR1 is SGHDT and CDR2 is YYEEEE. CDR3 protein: CASSPAAGLAFSYEQYF. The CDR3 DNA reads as TGTGCCAGCAGCCCCGCGGCGGGACTAGCGTTCTCCTACGAGCAGTACTTC.

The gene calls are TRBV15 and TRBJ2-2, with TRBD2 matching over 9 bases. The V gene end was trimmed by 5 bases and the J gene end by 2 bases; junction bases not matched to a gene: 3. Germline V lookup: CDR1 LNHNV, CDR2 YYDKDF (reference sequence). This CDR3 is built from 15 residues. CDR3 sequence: CATSQGLANTGELFF. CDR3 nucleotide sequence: TGTGCCACCAGCCAGGGACTAGCTAACACCGGGGAGCTGTTTTTT.

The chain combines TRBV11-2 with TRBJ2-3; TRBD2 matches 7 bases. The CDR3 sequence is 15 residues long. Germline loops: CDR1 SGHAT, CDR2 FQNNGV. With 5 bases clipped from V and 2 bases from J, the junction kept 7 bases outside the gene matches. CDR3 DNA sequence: TGTGCCAGCAGCCCCGGGAGGCTTTTCACAGATACGCAGTATTTT. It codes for CASSPGRLFTDTQYF.

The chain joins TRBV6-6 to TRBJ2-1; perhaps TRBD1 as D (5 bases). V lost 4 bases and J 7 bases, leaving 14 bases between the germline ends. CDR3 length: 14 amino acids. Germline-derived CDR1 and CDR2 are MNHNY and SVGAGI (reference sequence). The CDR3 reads CASSSLFDRNEQFF. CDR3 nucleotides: TGTGCCAGCAGTTCTCTTTTCGACAGAAATGAGCAGTTCTTC.

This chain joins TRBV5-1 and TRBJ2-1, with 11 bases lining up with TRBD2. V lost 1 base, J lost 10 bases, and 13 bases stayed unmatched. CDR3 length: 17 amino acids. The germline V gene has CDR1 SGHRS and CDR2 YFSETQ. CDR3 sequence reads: CASSLTPGLAGGGEQFF. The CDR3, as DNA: TGCGCCAGCAGCTTGACGCCGGGGCTAGCGGGAGGTGGGGAGCAGTTCTTC. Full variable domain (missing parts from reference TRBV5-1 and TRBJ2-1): KAGVTQTPRYLIKTRGQQVTLSCSPISGHRSVSWYQQTPGQGLQFLFEYFSETQRNKGNFPGRFSGRQFSNSRSEMNVSTLELGDSALYLCASSLTPGLAGGGEQFFGPGTRLTVL.

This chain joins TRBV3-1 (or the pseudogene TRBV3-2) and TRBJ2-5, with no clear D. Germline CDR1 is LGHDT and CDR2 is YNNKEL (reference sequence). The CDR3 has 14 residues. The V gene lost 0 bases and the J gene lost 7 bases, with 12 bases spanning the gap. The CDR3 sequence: CASSQEGADGTQYF. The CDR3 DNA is TGTGCCAGCAGCCAAGAGGGCGCCGACGGGACCCAGTACTTC.

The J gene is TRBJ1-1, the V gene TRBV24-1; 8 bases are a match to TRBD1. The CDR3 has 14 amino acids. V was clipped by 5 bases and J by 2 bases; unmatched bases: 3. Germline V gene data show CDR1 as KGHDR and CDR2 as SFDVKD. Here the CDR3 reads CATSAGQGNTEAFF. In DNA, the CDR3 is TGTGCCACCAGTGCTGGACAGGGAAACACTGAAGCTTTCTTT.

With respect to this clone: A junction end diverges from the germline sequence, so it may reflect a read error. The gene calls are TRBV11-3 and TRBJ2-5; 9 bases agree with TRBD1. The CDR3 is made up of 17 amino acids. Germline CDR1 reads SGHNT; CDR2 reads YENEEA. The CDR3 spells CASSVDTGTGLRETQYF. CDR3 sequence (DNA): TGTGCCAGCAGCGTAGACACCGGGACAGGGCTTAGGGAGACCCAGTACTTC.

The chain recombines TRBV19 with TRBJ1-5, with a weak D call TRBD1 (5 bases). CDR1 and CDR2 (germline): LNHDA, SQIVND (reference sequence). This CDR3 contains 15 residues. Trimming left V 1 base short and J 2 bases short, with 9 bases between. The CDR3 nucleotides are TGTGCCAGTAGTATAGGGGGCTTTGGCAATCAGCCCCAGCATTTT. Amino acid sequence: CASSIGGFGNQPQHF.